This T cell receptor beta chain was sequenced in a study of T cell responses to AZD1222 COVID-19 vaccine. The study, taken as a whole, reports: The span of vaccine-associated CD4 TCRs extended across spike, with dominance at 160-218 and 743-854.

Generated by immunoSEQ multiplex PCR, the TCRdb table keeps only in-frame clones and is missing some. There are about 110,000 clones in the sample; around 94% occur only once, and around 2% lies in the top ten. With respect to this clone: Antigen specificity is unknown.

With 3 bases clipped from V and 5 bases from J, the junction kept 1 base outside the gene matches. CDR3 length equals 15 residues. In germline, CDR1 is SEHNR, CDR2 FQNEAQ (reference sequence). The TCR sequence derives from an adult in good health. The rearrangement links TRBV7-9 to TRBJ2-2, with 12 bases identical to TRBD2. The starting material was peripheral blood, obtained on day 0 of AZD1222 vaccination. CDR3 sequence (DNA): TGTGCCAGCAGCTTTGGGACTAGCGGGACCGGGGAGCTGTTTTTT. Residues: CASSFGTSGTGELFF. The full variable domain, completed using reference TRBV7-9 and TRBJ2-2, is DTGVSQNPRHKITKRGQNVTFRCDPISEHNRLYWYRQTLGQGPEFLTYFQNEAQLEKSRLLSDRFSAERPKGSFSTLEIQRTEQGDSAMYLCASSFGTSGTGELFFGEGSRLTVL.